This TCR beta chain appears in the sequencing data of a study of control samples from healthy donors and cancer patients. The CDR3 runs 14 residues. Deletions cut 1 base from V and 0 bases from J, with 7 bases between. The V gene's germline CDR1 is LGHNT and CDR2 FRNRAP. TCRdb's table, derived via immunoSEQ multiplex PCR, lists solely in-frame clones and lacks some. The sample contains 100,000 to 150,000 clones, 85% to 95% of which appear only once. This chain uses TRBV12-5 with TRBJ2-7; D is unresolved. Input material: PBMCs. This TCR came from a man at least 80 years old with head and neck cancer. The CDR3 DNA reads as TGTGCTAGTGGTTTGGGTTCAGCCTCCTACGAGCAGTACTTC. Protein product: CASGLGSASYEQYF.